These 6 T cell receptor beta chains were sequenced from one sample in a study of T cell responses to AZD1222 COVID-19 vaccine. The table came from immunoSEQ multiplex PCR; TCRdb's copy has only in-frame clones and leaves some out. In the table there are approximately 72,000 clones, about nine tenths of which are singletons. The sequences come from peripheral blood, collected 28 days after the second AZD1222 dose. These TCRs come from an adult who received the AZD1222 COVID-19 vaccine.

The J gene is TRBJ2-7, the V gene TRBV29-1; 8 nucleotides align to TRBD2. The CDR3 runs 12 residues. After removal of 7 bases from V and 5 bases from J, the junction contained 7 bases not matched to a gene. CDR1 SQVTM and CDR2 ANQGSEA come from the germline V gene. The CDR3 bases are TGCAGCGCTTCGAGCGGGAGTAACGAGCAGTACTTC. It translates to CSASSGSNEQYF.

The chain is built from TRBV7-2 and TRBJ1-1; D ambiguous. Germline lookup yields CDR1 SGHTA and CDR2 FQGNSA. There are 14 residues in the CDR3. The ends were cut back, 1 base at V and 3 bases at J, with 9 bases in the middle. DNA of the CDR3: TGTGCCAGCAGCTTAGTAGGGAGGGACACTGAAGCTTTCTTT. Translating it yields CASSLVGRDTEAFF.

V gene TRBV5-6 combines with J gene TRBJ2-5; 11 bases map to TRBD1. CDR1 SGHDT and CDR2 YYEEEE come from the germline V gene. With 4 bases clipped from V and 0 bases from J, the junction kept 11 bases outside the gene matches. This CDR3 spans 18 amino acids. CDR3 region: CASSPQVGDRGYQETQYF. In nucleotides, the CDR3 is TGTGCCAGCAGCCCACAGGTTGGGGACAGGGGGTACCAAGAGACCCAGTACTTC.

J is TRBJ1-5 and V is TRBV6-4; D gene ambiguous. Germline CDR1 is MRHNA and CDR2 is SNTAGT. The CDR3 length is 15 residues. Trimming shortened V by 3 bases and J by 5 bases, and 14 bases separated the two germline ends. CDR3 in DNA: TGTGCCAGCAGTGAATCTGGGAGGCCGGATCAGCCCCAGCATTTT. This encodes CASSESGRPDQPQHF.

CDR3 residues: CASSGGGELFF. The CDR3 bases are TGTGCCAGCAGCGGGGGCGGGGAGCTGTTTTTT. The J gene is TRBJ2-2, the V gene TRBV9; D not certain. V lost 3 bases to trimming and J lost 7 bases, with 4 bases between them. This CDR3 is 11 amino acids long. The germline gives CDR1 SGDLS, CDR2 YYNGEE.

This clone was detected a few times. The chain employs TRBV6-5 and TRBJ2-7, with TRBD2 identical over 7 bases. The V and J ends lost 6 bases and 6 bases, in that order; junction bases with no gene match: 14. Looked up from germline, CDR1 is MNHEY and CDR2 is SVGAGI. This CDR3 has 15 amino acids. CDR3 region: CASRTLGGVVGEQYF. CDR3 coding DNA: TGTGCCAGCAGGACCCTTGGGGGGGTGGTAGGCGAGCAGTACTTC.